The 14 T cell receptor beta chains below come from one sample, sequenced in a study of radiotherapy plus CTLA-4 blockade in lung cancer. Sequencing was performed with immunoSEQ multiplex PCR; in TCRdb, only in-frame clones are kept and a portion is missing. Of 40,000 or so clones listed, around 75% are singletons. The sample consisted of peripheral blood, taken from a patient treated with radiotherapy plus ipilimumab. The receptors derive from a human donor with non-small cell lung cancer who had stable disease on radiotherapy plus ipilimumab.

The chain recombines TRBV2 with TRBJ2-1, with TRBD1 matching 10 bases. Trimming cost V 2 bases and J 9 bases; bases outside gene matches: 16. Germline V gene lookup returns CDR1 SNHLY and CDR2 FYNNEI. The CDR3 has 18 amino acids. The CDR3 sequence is CASSEMAGRGTGVREQFF. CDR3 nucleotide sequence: TGTGCCAGCAGTGAAATGGCGGGACGAGGGACAGGGGTTCGTGAGCAGTTCTTC. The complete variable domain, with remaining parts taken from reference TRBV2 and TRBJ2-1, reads EPEVTQTPSHQVTQMGQEVILRCVPISNHLYFYWYRQILGQKVEFLVSFYNNEISEKSEIFDDQFSVERPDGSNFTLKIRSTKLEDSAMYFCASSEMAGRGTGVREQFFGPGTRLTVL.

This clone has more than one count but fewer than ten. As DNA, the CDR3 is TGTGCCAGCTCACCACCGACAGGGGTGAACACTGAAGCTTTCTTT. Residues: CASSPPTGVNTEAFF. The chain recombines TRBV18 with TRBJ1-1, with 8 bases lining up with TRBD1. The CDR3 is 15 residues long. In germline, CDR1 is KGHSH, CDR2 LQKENI. V was pared by 0 bases and J by 0 bases, with 0 bases of the junction left unmatched.

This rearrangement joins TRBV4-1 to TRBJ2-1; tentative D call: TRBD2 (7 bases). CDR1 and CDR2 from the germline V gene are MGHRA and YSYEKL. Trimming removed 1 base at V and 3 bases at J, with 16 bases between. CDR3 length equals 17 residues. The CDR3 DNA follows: TGCGCCAGCAGCCAAGTCATGAGGGAGGGGGGCTACAATGAGCAGTTCTTC. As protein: CASSQVMREGGYNEQFF.

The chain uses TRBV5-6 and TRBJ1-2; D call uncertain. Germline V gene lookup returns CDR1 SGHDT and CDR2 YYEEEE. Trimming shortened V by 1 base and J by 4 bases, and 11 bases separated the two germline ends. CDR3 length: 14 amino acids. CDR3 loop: CASSLRGRFYGYTF. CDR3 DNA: TGTGCCAGCAGCTTGCGTGGCAGGTTCTATGGCTACACCTTC.

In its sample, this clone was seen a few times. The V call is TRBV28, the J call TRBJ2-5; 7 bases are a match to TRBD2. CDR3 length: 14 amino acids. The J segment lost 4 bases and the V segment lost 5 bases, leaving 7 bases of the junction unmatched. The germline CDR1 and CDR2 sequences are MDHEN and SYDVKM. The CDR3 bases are TGTGCCAGCAGTCCAGCTAGCGGAGGAGAGACCCAGTACTTC. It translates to CASSPASGGETQYF.

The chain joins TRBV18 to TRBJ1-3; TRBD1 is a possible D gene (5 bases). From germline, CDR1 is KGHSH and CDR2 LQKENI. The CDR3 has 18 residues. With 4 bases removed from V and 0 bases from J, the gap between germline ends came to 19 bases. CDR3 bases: TGTGCCAGCTCACAAAACGGCGGACAACCAAACTCTGGAAACACCATATATTTT. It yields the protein CASSQNGGQPNSGNTIYF.

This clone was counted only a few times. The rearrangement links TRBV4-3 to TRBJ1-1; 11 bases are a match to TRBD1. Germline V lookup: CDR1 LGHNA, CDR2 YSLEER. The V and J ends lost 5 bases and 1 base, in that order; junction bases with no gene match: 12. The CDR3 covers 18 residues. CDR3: CASSKQLGTGGRNTEAFF. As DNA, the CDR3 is TGCGCCAGCAGCAAGCAGTTAGGGACAGGGGGACGGAACACTGAAGCTTTCTTT.

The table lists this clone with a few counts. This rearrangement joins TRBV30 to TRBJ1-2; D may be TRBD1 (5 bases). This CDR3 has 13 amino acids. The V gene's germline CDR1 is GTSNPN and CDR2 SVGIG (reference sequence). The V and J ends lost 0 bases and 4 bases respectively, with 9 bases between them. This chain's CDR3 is CAWSVQVSYGYTF. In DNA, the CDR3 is TGTGCCTGGAGTGTACAGGTTTCCTATGGCTACACCTTC.

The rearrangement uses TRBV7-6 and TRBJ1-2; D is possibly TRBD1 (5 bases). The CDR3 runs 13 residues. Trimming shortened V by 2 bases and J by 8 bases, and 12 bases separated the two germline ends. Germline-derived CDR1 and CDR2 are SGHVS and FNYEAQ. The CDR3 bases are TGTGCCAGCAGCTTACCAGGGAATGAGGGCTACACCTTC. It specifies CASSLPGNEGYTF.

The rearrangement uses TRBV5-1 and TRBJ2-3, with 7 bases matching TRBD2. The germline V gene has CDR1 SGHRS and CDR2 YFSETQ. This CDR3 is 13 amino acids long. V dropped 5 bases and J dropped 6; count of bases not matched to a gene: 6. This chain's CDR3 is CASRHPGGDTQYF. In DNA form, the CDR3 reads TGCGCCAGCAGGCACCCGGGAGGCGATACGCAGTATTTT.

The CDR3 region is CASSQPGQGGRDGYTF. The CDR3 nucleotides read TGCGCCAGCAGCCAACCCGGACAGGGAGGAAGGGATGGCTACACCTTC. The rearrangement links TRBV4-1 to TRBJ1-2, with 8 positions matching TRBD1. J gave up 6 bases and V 2 bases, and 11 bases lay outside the gene matches. CDR3 length equals 16 residues. The germline V gene encodes CDR1 MGHRA and CDR2 YSYEKL.

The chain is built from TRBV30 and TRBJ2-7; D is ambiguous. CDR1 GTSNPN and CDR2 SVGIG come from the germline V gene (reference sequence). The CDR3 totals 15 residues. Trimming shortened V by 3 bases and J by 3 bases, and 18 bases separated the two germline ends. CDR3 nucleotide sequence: TGTGCCTGGAGCCGTAGACGGAGCACCCTCTACGAGCAGTACTTC. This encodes CAWSRRRSTLYEQYF.

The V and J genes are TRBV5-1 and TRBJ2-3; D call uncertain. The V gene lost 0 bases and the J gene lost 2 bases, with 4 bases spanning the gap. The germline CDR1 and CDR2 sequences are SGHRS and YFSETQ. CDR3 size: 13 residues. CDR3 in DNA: TGCGCCAGCAGCTTGGTTTACACAGATACGCAGTATTTT. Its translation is CASSLVYTDTQYF.

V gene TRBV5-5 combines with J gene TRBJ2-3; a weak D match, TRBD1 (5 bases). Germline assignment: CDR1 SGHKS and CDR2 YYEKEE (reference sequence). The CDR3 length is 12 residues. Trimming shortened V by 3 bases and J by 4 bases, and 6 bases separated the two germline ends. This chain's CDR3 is CASSWTPDTQYF. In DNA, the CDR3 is TGTGCCAGCAGCTGGACACCAGATACGCAGTATTTT.